This entry lists 25 T cell receptor beta chains sequenced from one sample in a study of cytomegalovirus exposure and HLA in healthy donors (dated by TCRdb to about 2017). Library construction relied on the immunoSEQ multiplex PCR assay. This immuneACCESS table, as held by TCRdb, lists in-frame sequences with V and J called but not all clones. Of the missing ones, under half trace to an unresolved V gene in checked studies; the others have no known cause. The sample includes 150,000 or so clones, with around four fifths observed a single time. 2% to 2.5% of the sample is in the top ten clones. Sequencing was done on a sample of PBMCs. These receptors were obtained from a man aged 25 to 45 in good health and CMV-seropositive.

The chain is built from TRBV5-4 and TRBJ2-7; D perhaps matches TRBD2 (6 bases). This CDR3 is 15 amino acids long. Germline V gene data show CDR1 as SGHNT and CDR2 as YYREEE (reference sequence). Deletions cut 4 bases from V and 0 bases from J, with 14 bases between. The CDR3 coding sequence is TGTGCCAGCAGCCGGAGCGGGTCGAGCTCCTACGAGCAGTACTTC. Residues: CASSRSGSSSYEQYF.

The chain uses TRBV27 and TRBJ2-2; a possible D gene is TRBD2 (5 bases). Germline assignment: CDR1 MNHEY and CDR2 SMNVEV (reference sequence). The CDR3 has 16 residues. The V end was cut by 6 bases, the J end by 4 bases, with 18 bases between. DNA of the CDR3: TGTGCCAGCAGACAACAGAGCGGTGGGGTCACCGGGGAGCTGTTTTTT. It yields the protein CASRQQSGGVTGELFF.

This clone was picked up many times. This chain uses TRBV18 with TRBJ2-2, with 9 bases identical to TRBD2. Per germline, CDR1 KGHSH and CDR2 LQKENI. Losses at the gene ends were 4 bases for V and 1 base for J; bases not matched to a gene: 7. The CDR3 loop spans 17 amino acids. The CDR3 nucleotides read TGTGCCAGCTCACGTGGCGGGGGGGCCTGGAACACCGGGGAGCTGTTTTTT. Protein product: CASSRGGGAWNTGELFF.

This clone was counted a few times. The chain recombines TRBV2 with TRBJ1-5, with 8 bases identical to TRBD1. With V trimmed by 8 bases and J by 2 bases, 5 bases remained unmatched. Germline V gene data show CDR1 as SNHLY and CDR2 as FYNNEI. This CDR3 comprises 14 residues. CDR3: CASLLGQGNQPQHF. CDR3 in DNA: TGTGCCAGCCTTCTGGGACAGGGCAATCAGCCCCAGCATTTT.

In regard to this clone: Other nucleotide sequences in the sample specify the same CDR3. The chain employs TRBV6-5 and TRBJ1-1; D unresolved. The CDR3 totals 13 residues. Germline V lookup: CDR1 MNHEY, CDR2 SVGAGI. The V gene lost 7 bases and the J gene lost 1 base, with 10 bases spanning the gap. Here the CDR3 reads CASTPPGNTEAFF. CDR3 coding DNA: TGTGCCAGCACTCCCCCAGGGAACACTGAAGCTTTCTTT.

The count of this clone is one. V usage is TRBV2 and J usage is TRBJ1-1, with 7 bases aligning to TRBD1. V lost 7 bases and J lost 0; bases outside the gene matches: 14. The germline CDR1 and CDR2 sequences are SNHLY and FYNNEI. CDR3 length: 17 amino acids. CDR3 nucleotides: TGTGCCAGCATCCTAACAGGGGCCATCTCCTTGAACACTGAAGCTTTCTTT. This codes for CASILTGAISLNTEAFF. The whole variable domain, remainder taken from reference TRBV2 and TRBJ1-1, is EPEVTQTPSHQVTQMGQEVILRCVPISNHLYFYWYRQILGQKVEFLVSFYNNEISEKSEIFDDQFSVERPDGSNFTLKIRSTKLEDSAMYFCASILTGAISLNTEAFFGQGTRLTVV.

This clone was detected once. V usage is TRBV7-6 and J usage is TRBJ2-1; 7 positions match TRBD2. CDR3 length: 16 residues. V lost 5 bases to trimming and J lost 1 base; unmatched junction nucleotides: 8. CDR1 and CDR2 from the germline V gene are SGHVS and FNYEAQ. The chain's CDR3 is CASSTHRDYSYNEQFF. CDR3 bases: TGTGCCAGCAGCACCCACCGGGACTATTCCTACAATGAGCAGTTCTTC.

This chain uses TRBV12-5 with TRBJ1-5; 9 nucleotides match TRBD1. Per germline, CDR1 LGHNT and CDR2 FRNRAP. CDR3 length: 16 residues. After removal of 4 bases from V and 4 bases from J, the junction contained 8 bases not matched to a gene. Written as DNA, the CDR3 is TGTGCTAGTGGTTGGAAAGCGGGACAGGGTAATCAGCCCCAGCATTTT. Translating it yields CASGWKAGQGNQPQHF. Supplemented by reference TRBV12-5 and TRBJ1-5, the full variable domain reads DARVTQTPRHKVTEMGQEVTMRCQPILGHNTVFWYRQTMMQGLELLAYFRNRAPLDDSGMPKDRFSAEMPDATLATLKIQPSEPRDSAVYFCASGWKAGQGNQPQHFGDGTRLSIL.

CDR3 nucleotides: TGTGCCAGCAGTTCCCTCCAGACTAGCGGACTCTACAATGAGCAGTTCTTC. This gives the protein CASSSLQTSGLYNEQFF. This sequence joins TRBV27 and TRBJ2-1; 9 nucleotides match TRBD2. Germline CDR1 MNHEY, CDR2 SMNVEV (reference sequence). The CDR3 loop spans 17 amino acids. V gave up 4 bases and J gave up 3 bases; unmatched junction bases: 10.

The DNA of the CDR3 is TGTGCCAGCAGCCCTAGAACTGAAGCTTTCTTT. Its translation: CASSPRTEAFF. The chain employs TRBV7-2 and TRBJ1-1; D is unclear. Germline V gives CDR1 SGHTA, CDR2 FQGNSA. CDR3 length: 11 residues. V was pared by 5 bases and J by 5 bases, with 6 bases between.

The chain has TRBV27 and TRBJ1-4, with unresolved D. V lost 6 bases and J 3 bases, leaving 11 bases between the germline ends. The CDR3 runs 14 residues. Germline assignment: CDR1 MNHEY and CDR2 SMNVEV (reference sequence). The CDR3, as DNA: TGTGCCAGCAGAAAAATTACAGCTAATGAAAAACTGTTTTTT. Translating it yields CASRKITANEKLFF.

The CDR3 loop is CATSQLEGNTEAFF. CDR3 coding DNA: TGTGCCACCAGCCAGTTAGAGGGAAACACTGAAGCTTTCTTT. The gene calls are TRBV15 and TRBJ1-1; D gene uncertain. The CDR3 is 14 residues long. The V gene lost 5 bases and the J gene lost 2 bases, with 12 bases spanning the gap. CDR1 and CDR2 from the germline V gene are LNHNV and YYDKDF (reference sequence).

CDR3 amino acids: CASSPGQGESPLHF. CDR3 bases: TGTGCCAGCTCACCTGGACAGGGTGAATCACCCCTCCACTTT. This chain uses TRBV18 with TRBJ1-6; 8 bases fit TRBD1. Germline V gene lookup returns CDR1 KGHSH and CDR2 LQKENI. After removal of 3 bases from V and 10 bases from J, the junction contained 5 bases not matched to a gene. The length of the CDR3 is 14 residues.

The V gene is TRBV9, the J gene TRBJ2-7, with D perhaps matching TRBD2 (7 bases). Trimming took 6 bases from V and 12 from J, leaving 19 bases between them. The CDR3 runs to 12 residues. Germline V gene lookup returns CDR1 SGDLS and CDR2 YYNGEE. CDR3 sequence reads: CASNPPNRGAYF. The CDR3 DNA sequence: TGTGCCAGCAACCCCCCAAATCGGGGGGCGTACTTC. The full variable domain, with the rest looked up from reference TRBV9 and TRBJ2-7, is DSGVTQTPKHLITATGQRVTLRCSPRSGDLSVYWYQQSLDQGLQFLIQYYNGEERAKGNILERFSAQQFPDLHSELNLSSLELGDSALYFCASNPPNRGAYFGPGTRLTVT.

The genes are TRBV7-2 and TRBJ2-5; maybe TRBD2 (7 bases). The V gene's germline CDR1 is SGHTA and CDR2 FQGNSA. The CDR3 consists of 18 residues. Trimming stripped 4 bases from V and 4 bases from J, with 25 bases between. The CDR3 sequence: CASSSPRGGIGIGETQYF. In nucleotides, the CDR3 is TGTGCCAGCAGCTCCCCGAGGGGGGGAATAGGGATCGGAGAGACCCAGTACTTC. The complete variable domain, with remaining parts taken from reference TRBV7-2 and TRBJ2-5, reads GAGVSQSPSNKVTEKGKDVELRCDPISGHTALYWYRQSLGQGLEFLIYFQGNSAPDKSGLPSDRFSAERTGGSVSTLTIQRTQQEDSAVYLCASSSPRGGIGIGETQYFGPGTRLLVL.

The chain has TRBV12-5 and TRBJ1-5; D call uncertain. Trimming took off 6 bases at V and 0 bases at J, with 12 bases between the two ends. The germline V gene has CDR1 LGHNT and CDR2 FRNRAP. The CDR3 extends over 15 amino acids. The CDR3 reads CASGPDIYSNQPQHF. DNA for the CDR3: TGTGCTAGTGGCCCCGACATATATAGCAATCAGCCCCAGCATTTT. Full variable domain (missing parts from reference TRBV12-5 and TRBJ1-5): DARVTQTPRHKVTEMGQEVTMRCQPILGHNTVFWYRQTMMQGLELLAYFRNRAPLDDSGMPKDRFSAEMPDATLATLKIQPSEPRDSAVYFCASGPDIYSNQPQHFGDGTRLSIL.

The rearrangement links TRBV29-1 to TRBJ2-3; 9 bases align to TRBD1. The germline V gene has CDR1 SQVTM and CDR2 ANQGSEA. V dropped 4 bases and J dropped 0; count of bases not matched to a gene: 2. The CDR3 runs to 14 residues. The CDR3 sequence is CSVVDRGSTDTQYF. Written as DNA, the CDR3 is TGCAGCGTTGTGGACAGGGGAAGCACAGATACGCAGTATTTT.

The chain employs TRBV7-9 and TRBJ2-1; the D is unclear. The CDR3 contains 17 residues. With 4 bases removed from V and 2 bases from J, the gap between germline ends came to 18 bases. Germline lookup yields CDR1 SEHNR and CDR2 FQNEAQ (reference sequence). The CDR3 DNA sequence: TGTGCCAGCAGCTCCCTCGCGGCGGCCCCCGCCTACAATGAGCAGTTCTTC. It translates to CASSSLAAAPAYNEQFF.

V is TRBV6-5 and J is TRBJ1-5; D uncertain. In germline, CDR1 is MNHEY, CDR2 SVGAGI. The germline V and J ends were trimmed by 7 bases and 4 bases, with 14 bases remaining between them. CDR3 length: 14 residues. Here the CDR3 DNA reads TGTGCCAGCACCCTATCGGGGAGGAATCAGCCCCAGCATTTT. This encodes CASTLSGRNQPQHF.

The rearrangement uses TRBV7-9 and TRBJ1-6; the D gene is possibly TRBD1 (6 bases). The germline CDR1 and CDR2 sequences are SEHNR and FQNEAQ (reference sequence). The CDR3 is 14 amino acids. Trimming left V 5 bases short and J 6 bases short, with 11 bases between. This CDR3 is CASSVGHFNSPLHF. CDR3 bases: TGTGCCAGCAGCGTGGGACACTTTAATTCACCCCTCCACTTT. Using reference TRBV7-9 and TRBJ1-6 for the parts outside the CDR3, the full variable domain is DTGVSQNPRHKITKRGQNVTFRCDPISEHNRLYWYRQTLGQGPEFLTYFQNEAQLEKSRLLSDRFSAERPKGSFSTLEIQRTEQGDSAMYLCASSVGHFNSPLHFGNGTRLTVT.

Details on this clone: The same CDR3 also results from other DNA sequences found in this sample. The J gene is TRBJ1-4, the V gene TRBV5-4, with TRBD1 matching 8 bases. The CDR3 consists of 14 residues. The germline gives CDR1 SGHNT, CDR2 YYREEE (reference sequence). V dropped 4 bases and J dropped 8; count of bases not matched to a gene: 7. The CDR3 sequence is CASSLQGAVEKLFF. DNA for the CDR3: TGTGCCAGCAGCCTCCAGGGGGCAGTAGAAAAACTGTTTTTT.

The chain links TRBV6-6 to TRBJ2-7; 8 positions match TRBD1. The CDR3 has 11 amino acids. Germline-derived CDR1 and CDR2 are MNHNY and SVGAGI (reference sequence). V shed 7 bases, J shed 11 bases, and the junction held 7 bases outside the gene matches. In nucleotides, the CDR3 is TGTGCCAGCACCTCCGGGACAGGCGAGTACTTC. Residues: CASTSGTGEYF.

This chain connects TRBV10-3 to TRBJ2-3; 8 positions match TRBD1. This CDR3 is built from 15 residues. Trimming took 2 bases from V and 2 from J; bases not matched to a gene: 3. The germline V gene has CDR1 ENHRY and CDR2 SYGVKD. The chain's CDR3 is CAISETGGNTDTQYF. CDR3 DNA sequence: TGTGCCATCAGTGAGACAGGGGGAAACACAGATACGCAGTATTTT.

This sequence joins TRBV9 and TRBJ2-1; D is unclear. The germline V gene encodes CDR1 SGDLS and CDR2 YYNGEE. Trimming shortened V by 0 bases and J by 9 bases, and 4 bases separated the two germline ends. This CDR3 is built from 11 residues. The CDR3 bases are TGTGCCAGCAGCGTAGGAGTTGAGCAGTTCTTC. Amino acids: CASSVGVEQFF.

This chain uses TRBV5-1 with TRBJ2-1; 9 bases agree with TRBD2. The CDR3 contains 15 residues. V shed 4 bases, J shed 6 bases, and the junction held 8 bases outside the gene matches. The germline CDR1 and CDR2 sequences are SGHRS and YFSETQ. CDR3 in amino acids: CASSRSGGGSNEQFF. The CDR3 nucleotides read TGCGCCAGCAGCCGTAGCGGGGGAGGTAGCAATGAGCAGTTCTTC.